One sample yielded the 6 T cell receptor beta chains listed below, sequenced in a study of CD4 T cell repertoires in COVID-19. Data came from immunoSEQ multiplex PCR; TCRdb stores just in-frame clones and leaves some out. Seen here are about 75,000 clones, roughly 80% observed once, and the top ten hold roughly 0.6%. Sequenced material: CD4+ T cells from peripheral blood, taken after recovery from COVID-19. All receptors derive from a human donor who had COVID-19.

V and J are TRBV15 and TRBJ2-3; D call uncertain. CDR3 length equals 14 residues. V was shortened by 0 bases and J by 1 base, with 5 bases between the two germline ends. Germline V gene lookup returns CDR1 LNHNV and CDR2 YYDKDF (reference sequence). This chain's CDR3 is CATSRDRGTDTQYF. CDR3 bases: TGTGCCACCAGCAGAGACCGTGGCACAGATACGCAGTATTTT.

The chain carries TRBV7-2 and TRBJ1-2; D perhaps matches TRBD1 (5 bases). Germline V lookup: CDR1 SGHTA, CDR2 FQGNSA. This CDR3 comprises 15 residues. V was clipped by 5 bases and J by 5 bases, with 18 bases between them. For the CDR3, the DNA is TGTGCCAGCAGCCCAACCACCGGGACGCAGTATGGCTACACCTTC. Amino acid sequence: CASSPTTGTQYGYTF.

V gene TRBV9 combines with J gene TRBJ2-5; possibly TRBD2 for D (5 bases). From germline, CDR1 is SGDLS and CDR2 YYNGEE. The germline V and J ends were trimmed by 1 base and 1 base, with 11 bases remaining between them. There are 15 residues in the CDR3. The CDR3 nucleotides are TGTGCCAGCAGCGTATACGGGGAACGCCAAGAGACCCAGTACTTC. Amino acid sequence: CASSVYGERQETQYF.

The V call is TRBV3-1 (or the pseudogene TRBV3-2), the J call TRBJ1-1; maybe TRBD1 (5 bases). Germline CDR1 and CDR2: LGHDT and YNNKEL (reference sequence). The V end lost 3 bases, the J end lost 5 bases, and 13 bases lay between the germline ends. This CDR3 region has 14 residues. In DNA, the CDR3 is TGTGCCAGCAGCCAGATGGGGGGTGGGACTGAAGCTTTCTTT. Protein sequence: CASSQMGGGTEAFF.

The J gene is TRBJ2-1, the V gene TRBV10-1; no reliable D call. The CDR3 length is 15 residues. V lost 3 bases and J lost 4, with 13 bases in between. Germline CDR1 WNHNN, CDR2 SYGVQD (reference sequence). The CDR3 here is CASSELANTYNEQFF. The CDR3 coding sequence is TGCGCCAGCAGTGAATTGGCGAATACTTACAATGAGCAGTTCTTC.

This clone was observed a single time. V gene TRBV9 combines with J gene TRBJ2-3, with TRBD2 matching 7 bases. CDR3 length equals 15 residues. The germline gives CDR1 SGDLS, CDR2 YYNGEE. J lost 4 bases, V lost 0 bases, and 5 bases had no gene match. Written as DNA, the CDR3 is TGTGCCAGCAGCGTAGGGTCCGGACTAGCAGATACGCAGTATTTT. Protein: CASSVGSGLADTQYF.